This TCR beta chain was profiled in a study of monozygotic twins with inflammatory bowel disease. General study results and limits: Cells of different T cell subtypes could not be told apart.

Germline V gene data show CDR1 as DFQATT and CDR2 as SNEGSKA (reference sequence). The CDR3 is made up of 13 amino acids. TCRdb re-called the 5' RACE reads and catalogs CDR3 proteins one per entry, DNA excluded. In all, the sample yields some 300,000 distinct CDR3 sequences. Per donor there was one draw, yielding a blood sample of around 2.7 ml. As for this clonotype: The antigen is unknown.

This clonotype was sampled from a human donor with ulcerative colitis or Crohn's disease, or a healthy co-twin of an affected twin (not recorded which). Material for sequencing was blood. The rearrangement joins TRBV20-1 to TRBJ1-1. Here the CDR3 reads CSARVTVGPEAFF.